This T cell receptor beta chain was captured by sequencing in a study of blood T cell repertoires in COVID-19. Study summary: Specimens from acute and convalescent COVID-19 originated in the United States, Italy and Spain. In each case, the material was cDNA or gDNA derived from T cells, B-cell-depleted T cells, or PBMCs.

Looked up from germline, CDR1 is LGHDT and CDR2 is YNNKEL (reference sequence). This CDR3 comprises 17 residues. The V and J ends lost 5 bases and 4 bases, in that order; junction bases with no gene match: 13. Authors' analysis steps: Amplified reference gene primers provided the basis for estimating nucleated cell counts. Data came from immunoSEQ multiplex PCR; TCRdb stores just in-frame clones and leaves some out. V and J calls and clone size follow that table, whereas D and trimming were derived from the DNA. The profile shows 130,000 to 150,000 clones, under 80% of them singletons. This chain connects TRBV3-1 (or the pseudogene TRBV3-2) to TRBJ1-4, with 7 bases matching TRBD1. The source material was peripheral blood. This clonotype was sampled from a man at least 80 years old with acute or convalescent COVID-19. The CDR3 DNA follows: TGTGCCAGCAGCGCCGGGCGACAGGGTTGGGTTAATGAAAAACTGTTTTTT. Translated, it gives CASSAGRQGWVNEKLFF.